The 32 T cell receptor beta chains below were found in one sample sequenced in a study of blood T cell repertoires in COVID-19. Measured with immunoSEQ multiplex PCR; TCRdb has only the in-frame clones, and not every one. Here the sample spans 100,000 to 150,000 clones, approximately 80% being singletons. Sample: peripheral blood. These receptors all stem from a woman aged 55-69 years with acute or convalescent COVID-19.

The V gene is TRBV5-6, the J gene TRBJ1-1; D unclear. Germline V gene sequence: CDR1 SGHDT, CDR2 YYEEEE. Trimming pared 1 base from V and 10 bases from J, leaving 14 bases between. The CDR3 contains 13 residues. Written as DNA, the CDR3 is TGTGCCAGCAGCTTGAGGCCGGGTGATGCAGCTTTCTTT. This sequence encodes CASSLRPGDAAFF.

The chain employs TRBV3-1 (or the pseudogene TRBV3-2) and TRBJ2-3; 11 bases fit TRBD2. V shed 1 base, J shed 2 bases, and the junction held 8 bases outside the gene matches. The V gene's germline CDR1 is LGHDT and CDR2 YNNKEL (reference sequence). The CDR3 totals 18 residues. The CDR3 DNA follows: TGTGCCAGCAGCCAAGGCGGCCTAGCGGGGGGCCTCACAGATACGCAGTATTTT. This sequence encodes CASSQGGLAGGLTDTQYF.

This chain uses TRBV24-1 with TRBJ2-5, with 9 bases lining up with TRBD2. Germline V lookup: CDR1 KGHDR, CDR2 SFDVKD. CDR3 length: 17 residues. V lost 4 bases, J lost 1 base, and 9 bases stayed unmatched. The CDR3 DNA is TGTGCCACCAGTGACCGGGGCCCGGGACTAGCCCAAGAGACCCAGTACTTC. This translates into CATSDRGPGLAQETQYF.

The chain joins TRBV6-2 or TRBV6-3 to TRBJ1-5; the match to TRBD1 covers 11 bases. The CDR3 consists of 16 residues. V lost 4 bases, J lost 4 bases, and 6 bases stayed unmatched. Germline V gene data show CDR1 as MNHEY and CDR2 as SVGEGT. CDR3 coding DNA: TGTGCCAGCAGTTTGGACAGGGGGCGCGGAAATCAGCCCCAGCATTTT. Protein: CASSLDRGRGNQPQHF.

This chain connects TRBV2 to TRBJ1-2, with unresolved D. The V end was cut by 5 bases, the J end by 4 bases, with 14 bases between. The CDR3 extends over 14 amino acids. Germline lookup yields CDR1 SNHLY and CDR2 FYNNEI. CDR3 coding DNA: TGTGCCAGCAGTAACCTCAGAAGTTCCTATGGCTACACCTTC. Residues: CASSNLRSSYGYTF.

The chain joins TRBV5-8 to TRBJ2-1; 7 bases are shared with TRBD1. The CDR3 spans 17 residues. The germline CDR1 and CDR2 sequences are SGHTS and YDEGEE. The J segment lost 4 bases and the V segment lost 4 bases, leaving 14 bases of the junction unmatched. Here the CDR3 reads CASSTRSVGQYYNEQFF. As DNA, the CDR3 is TGTGCCAGCAGCACCAGAAGTGTGGGACAGTATTACAATGAGCAGTTCTTC.

The chain employs TRBV29-1 and TRBJ1-1; D may be TRBD1 (5 bases). The CDR3 is made up of 12 amino acids. V lost 3 bases, J lost 3 bases, and 8 bases lay in between. Germline values: CDR1 SQVTM, CDR2 ANQGSEA. CDR3 DNA: TGCAGCGTTGACCCCAGGGACACTGAAGCTTTCTTT. It encodes CSVDPRDTEAFF.

The V call is TRBV2, the J call TRBJ1-5; D unresolved. V was cut by 2 bases and J by 7 bases, with 12 bases left in between. The CDR3 length is 14 residues. Germline V lookup: CDR1 SNHLY, CDR2 FYNNEI. CDR3 nucleotides: TGTGCCAGCAGTGAAATGGTCAGGCAGCAGCCCCAGCATTTT. Translation: CASSEMVRQQPQHF.

This rearrangement joins TRBV19 to TRBJ2-5; TRBD2 might be the D (6 bases). V lost 5 bases, J lost 5 bases, and 15 bases lay in between. The CDR3 is made up of 14 amino acids. Germline loops: CDR1 LNHDA, CDR2 SQIVND (reference sequence). CDR3 DNA: TGTGCCAGTAGTCACGCGGGACCCAGGGAGACCCAGTACTTC. Its protein product is CASSHAGPRETQYF.

The chain joins TRBV28 to TRBJ1-2, with D hard to call. Trimming stripped 6 bases from V and 2 bases from J, with 10 bases between. This CDR3 is built from 13 residues. CDR1 and CDR2 (germline): MDHEN, SYDVKM. The CDR3 is CASRPTPNYGYTF. CDR3 nucleotide sequence: TGTGCCAGCAGACCGACACCGAACTATGGCTACACCTTC.

The chain joins TRBV2 to TRBJ2-1; 8 bases align to TRBD1. Germline V gene sequence: CDR1 SNHLY, CDR2 FYNNEI. The ends lost 6 bases at V and 1 base at J; junction bases unmatched: 2. This CDR3 is 14 amino acids long. The CDR3 sequence is CASSRTGSYNEQFF. CDR3 coding DNA: TGTGCCAGCAGCCGGACAGGGTCCTACAATGAGCAGTTCTTC. The variable domain in full, with the rest retrieved from reference TRBV2 and TRBJ2-1, is EPEVTQTPSHQVTQMGQEVILRCVPISNHLYFYWYRQILGQKVEFLVSFYNNEISEKSEIFDDQFSVERPDGSNFTLKIRSTKLEDSAMYFCASSRTGSYNEQFFGPGTRLTVL.

The chain employs TRBV2 and TRBJ1-1, with TRBD1 identical over 8 bases. Germline values: CDR1 SNHLY, CDR2 FYNNEI. With 6 bases clipped from V and 1 base from J, the junction kept 10 bases outside the gene matches. CDR3 length equals 16 residues. CDR3 region: CASRVDRGVGNTEAFF. The CDR3 DNA sequence: TGTGCCAGCAGGGTTGACAGGGGCGTTGGGAACACTGAAGCTTTCTTT.

The chain uses TRBV21-1 and TRBJ2-7; TRBD1, the D gene given by the table, was not confirmed from the DNA. TRBV21-1 counts as a pseudogene. The CDR3 loop spans 15 amino acids. The CDR3 sequence is CASSAPGTFAPEQYF. The CDR3 DNA reads TGTGCCAGCAGCGCCCCAGGGACATTCGCCCCCGAGCAGTACTTC.

J is TRBJ1-1 and V is TRBV15; 7 bases fit TRBD1. V trimming: 3 bases; J trimming: 4 bases; junction bases outside the gene matches: 11. Per germline, CDR1 LNHNV and CDR2 YYDKDF (reference sequence). This CDR3 has 16 residues. CDR3 DNA: TGTGCCACCAGCAGGAGGACAGGTCGAGGGGGCACTGAAGCTTTCTTT. Translation gives CATSRRTGRGGTEAFF.

This clone appeared a single time. The chain links TRBV6-4 to TRBJ2-5; 8 nucleotides agree with TRBD1. Germline lookup yields CDR1 MRHNA and CDR2 SNTAGT. This CDR3 contains 19 residues. V lost 0 bases, J lost 5 bases, and 17 bases stayed unmatched. The CDR3: CASSDSRRQGPPGIETQYF. The CDR3 coding sequence is TGTGCCAGCAGTGACTCGAGGCGACAGGGGCCCCCGGGAATTGAGACCCAGTACTTC.

The sample holds a few counts of this clone. V and J are TRBV10-1 and TRBJ2-2; possible D gene TRBD1, 6 bases. The V gene's germline CDR1 is WNHNN and CDR2 SYGVQD (reference sequence). The length of the CDR3 is 12 residues. Trimming left V 8 bases short and J 5 bases short, with 9 bases between. In nucleotides, the CDR3 is TGCGCCAGCGGACAGCAGACCGGGGAGCTGTTTTTT. It codes for CASGQQTGELFF.

This rearrangement joins TRBV5-4 to TRBJ2-3, with D possibly TRBD2 on 6 matching bases. V shed 4 bases and J shed 4 bases, with 16 bases lying between them. CDR1 and CDR2 (germline): SGHNT, YYREEE (reference sequence). This CDR3 has 15 residues. The CDR3 sequence is CASSLRPGVADTQYF. CDR3 in DNA: TGTGCCAGCAGCCTTAGACCGGGGGTCGCAGATACGCAGTATTTT.

The rearrangement uses TRBV25-1 and TRBJ2-3; 7 positions agree with TRBD1. The V segment lost 1 base and the J segment 3 bases; nucleotides outside the gene matches: 10. The V gene's germline CDR1 is MGHDK and CDR2 SYGVNS. This CDR3 region has 17 residues. The CDR3 DNA reads TGTGCCAGCAGTGAATCCCCGGGACAGATAGCTACAGATACGCAGTATTTT. The encoded protein is CASSESPGQIATDTQYF.

The genes are TRBV30 and TRBJ1-1; 8 bases align to TRBD1. Germline CDR1 reads GTSNPN; CDR2 reads SVGIG (reference sequence). The CDR3 is 18 amino acids. With V trimmed by 3 bases and J by 2 bases, 17 bases remained unmatched. The CDR3 is CAWRGNGQGGQPNTEAFF. CDR3 nucleotides: TGTGCCTGGAGGGGGAACGGACAGGGCGGACAACCAAACACTGAAGCTTTCTTT. Looking up the rest from reference TRBV30 and TRBJ1-1 gives the full variable domain: SQTIHQWPATLVQPVGSPLSLECTVEGTSNPNLYWYRQAAGRGLQLLFYSVGIGQISSEVPQNLSASRPQDRQFILSSKKLLLSDSGFYLCAWRGNGQGGQPNTEAFFGQGTRLTVV.

The CDR3 DNA reads as TGTGCCAGCAGCTTGGAATCTGGAGGCTATGGCTACACCTTC. It is translated as CASSLESGGYGYTF. The genes are TRBV5-4 and TRBJ1-2; D is undetermined. Trimming cost V 0 bases and J 4 bases, with 10 bases left between them. CDR3 length: 14 residues. In germline, CDR1 is SGHNT, CDR2 YYREEE (reference sequence).

The J gene is TRBJ1-2, the V gene TRBV10-2; TRBD1 agrees at 8 bases. V shed 5 bases and J 4 bases; nucleotides not matched to a gene: 6. Germline CDR1 is WSHSY and CDR2 is SAAADI. There are 14 residues in the CDR3. CDR3 nucleotide sequence: TGCGCCAGCAGTAGTGACAGGGGCCGCTATGGCTACACCTTC. Translating it yields CASSSDRGRYGYTF.

This sequence joins TRBV3-1 (or the pseudogene TRBV3-2) and TRBJ2-2; unclear D gene. The CDR3 spans 12 residues. With 3 bases removed from V and 5 bases from J, the gap between germline ends came to 4 bases. Germline CDR1 and CDR2: LGHDT and YNNKEL (reference sequence). The CDR3 DNA follows: TGTGCCAGCAGCCAGCGAACCGGGGAGCTGTTTTTT. Protein: CASSQRTGELFF.

The chain is built from TRBV5-1 and TRBJ1-3, with D hard to call. Germline CDR1 SGHRS, CDR2 YFSETQ. The CDR3 spans 14 residues. V lost 5 bases and J 0 bases, leaving 9 bases between the germline ends. The CDR3 spells CASSSGSSGNTIYF. In DNA, the CDR3 is TGCGCCAGCAGTTCCGGGAGCTCTGGAAACACCATATATTTT.

This rearrangement joins TRBV7-8 to TRBJ2-5; D perhaps matches TRBD1 (6 bases). Germline V lookup: CDR1 SGHVS, CDR2 FQNEAQ. Between the trimmed V and J ends, which lost 5 bases and 5 bases, there was a span of 12 bases. The CDR3 length is 13 residues. The DNA for the CDR3 is TGTGCCAGCAGCCTGGGAACAGGGGAGACCCAGTACTTC. Translation gives CASSLGTGETQYF.

V is TRBV7-8 and J is TRBJ2-7; a possible D gene is TRBD1 (6 bases). Germline CDR1 is SGHVS and CDR2 is FQNEAQ. Trimming took off 6 bases at V and 2 bases at J, with 20 bases between the two ends. CDR3 length: 16 amino acids. CDR3 amino acids: CASSSQGGLRAYEQYF. The CDR3 coding sequence is TGTGCCAGCAGTAGCCAAGGGGGATTAAGAGCCTACGAGCAGTACTTC.

V is TRBV7-3 and J is TRBJ2-1, with TRBD1 as a possible D gene (6 bases). The V gene's germline CDR1 is SGHTA and CDR2 FQGTGA. The CDR3 extends over 13 amino acids. V lost 4 bases and J lost 12, with 16 bases in between. The DNA for the CDR3 is TGTGCCAGCAGCTCAGCTAATGACAGGACGCAGTTCTTC. Translating gives CASSSANDRTQFF. The full variable domain, rest sourced from reference TRBV7-3 and TRBJ2-1, is GAGVSQTPSNKVTEKGKYVELRCDPISGHTALYWYRQSLGQGPEFLIYFQGTGAADDSGLPNDRFFAVRPEGSVSTLKIQRTERGDSAVYLCASSSANDRTQFFGPGTRLTVL.

This rearrangement joins TRBV7-8 to TRBJ1-2; tentative D call: TRBD1 (6 bases). Looked up from germline, CDR1 is SGHVS and CDR2 is FQNEAQ. The ends were cut back, 5 bases at V and 7 bases at J, with 11 bases in the middle. The CDR3 totals 12 residues. CDR3 coding DNA: TGTGCCAGCAGCGCACAGGGACGTGGCTACACCTTC. This encodes CASSAQGRGYTF.

This chain joins TRBV19 and TRBJ1-4; D unclear. There are 15 residues in the CDR3. V was clipped by 6 bases and J by 8 bases, with 19 bases between them. Per germline, CDR1 LNHDA and CDR2 SQIVND (reference sequence). CDR3 region: CASSPPAPKEEKLFF. The CDR3 DNA reads TGTGCCAGTAGCCCGCCGGCCCCGAAGGAGGAAAAACTGTTTTTT.

This clone appeared once. The CDR3 is CASSQGLAGGPKTQYF. As DNA, the CDR3 is TGTGCCAGCAGCCAGGGGCTAGCGGGGGGGCCGAAGACCCAGTACTTC. This sequence joins TRBV7-9 and TRBJ2-5; the match to TRBD2 covers 12 bases. This CDR3 has 16 amino acids. The ends lost 5 bases at V and 6 bases at J; junction bases unmatched: 10. Germline loops: CDR1 SEHNR, CDR2 FQNEAQ (reference sequence). Supplemented by reference TRBV7-9 and TRBJ2-5, the full variable domain reads DTGVSQNPRHKITKRGQNVTFRCDPISEHNRLYWYRQTLGQGPEFLTYFQNEAQLEKSRLLSDRFSAERPKGSFSTLEIQRTEQGDSAMYLCASSQGLAGGPKTQYFGPGTRLLVL.

DNA of the CDR3: TGTGCCAGCAGCCTCCTCGGGGGGAGGATAAACAATGAGCAGTTCTTC. Its translation: CASSLLGGRINNEQFF. The V gene is TRBV2, the J gene TRBJ2-1; 7 bases agree with TRBD2. J gave up 5 bases and V 6 bases, and 13 bases lay outside the gene matches. The CDR3 is made up of 16 amino acids. Germline-derived CDR1 and CDR2 are SNHLY and FYNNEI. The whole variable domain, filled in from reference TRBV2 and TRBJ2-1, reads EPEVTQTPSHQVTQMGQEVILRCVPISNHLYFYWYRQILGQKVEFLVSFYNNEISEKSEIFDDQFSVERPDGSNFTLKIRSTKLEDSAMYFCASSLLGGRINNEQFFGPGTRLTVL.

The rearrangement uses TRBV11-2 and TRBJ1-1; TRBD1 is a possible D gene (5 bases). The CDR3 is 13 amino acids. Germline loops: CDR1 SGHAT, CDR2 FQNNGV. With 5 bases removed from V and 8 bases from J, the gap between germline ends came to 15 bases. The DNA of the CDR3 is TGTGCCAGCAGCCACCCTCGGGAGGGGGAAGCTTTCTTT. Protein product: CASSHPREGEAFF.

The V and J genes are TRBV12-3 or TRBV12-4 and TRBJ1-6, with D uncertain. The V gene lost 5 bases and the J gene lost 8 bases, with 7 bases spanning the gap. The CDR3 length is 12 residues. CDR3: CASSPEYSPLHF. For the CDR3, the DNA is TGTGCCAGCAGTCCGGAGTATTCACCCCTCCACTTT.